This is a list of T cell receptor beta chains from one sample in a study of blood T cell repertoires in COVID-19. Sequencing used immunoSEQ multiplex PCR; TCRdb keeps in-frame clones, though not all of them. This sample has around 280,000 clones, with 90% found just once. Material: PBMCs or T cells enriched from blood (not recorded which). The receptors stem from a woman younger than 35 with acute COVID-19. Each CDR3 is given with its conserved first and last residue. The D gene is left open where the match is weak. Only part of the rows carry a size: once, few, many, or a class if the clone is expanded.

J gene	D gene	V gene	clone size	CDR3 DNA	CDR3 protein
TRBJ2-1	TRBD2	TRBV5-6	.	TGTGCCAGCAGCATGGCCGGGACTAGCGGGATGTACAATGAGCAGTTCTTC	CASSMAGTSGMYNEQFF
TRBJ2-3	TRBD2	TRBV7-9	.	TGTGCCAGCAGCCGCGGCACTAGCGGCACAGATACGCAGTATTTT	CASSRGTSGTDTQYF
TRBJ2-1	.	TRBV6-4	.	TGTGCCAGCAGTGACTTCAGGGGGGTATACTATGAGCAGTTCTTC	CASSDFRGVYYEQFF
TRBJ2-5	TRBD2	TRBV5-5	once	TGTGCCAGCAGCCTTGGACTAGGCCGGATTAAAGAGACCCAGTACTTC	CASSLGLGRIKETQYF
TRBJ2-2	TRBD2	TRBV6-4	.	TGTGCCAGCAGTCAAACGACTAGCTCTGGGGTAACCGGGGAGCTGTTTTTT	CASSQTTSSGVTGELFF
TRBJ2-3	.	TRBV15	.	TGTGCCACCAGCCAACTCACTTCAGATACGCAGTATTTT	CATSQLTSDTQYF
TRBJ2-7	TRBD1	TRBV9	few	TGTGCCAGCAGCGTGAACGGACAGGGGTCCTACGAGCAGTACTTC	CASSVNGQGSYEQYF
TRBJ1-3	TRBD1	TRBV10-2	.	TGCGCCAGCAGTGAACAGGGGCCCATCTCTGGAAACACCATATATTTT	CASSEQGPISGNTIYF
TRBJ2-1	TRBD2	TRBV20-1	.	TGCAGTGCTAGTCTTGGCCAGCGGGGTTACAATGAGCAGTTCTTC	CSASLGQRGYNEQFF
TRBJ2-7	.	TRBV11-2	.	TGTGCCAGCAGCCCGGGACAACTCTACGAGCAGTACTTC	CASSPGQLYEQYF
TRBJ2-7	TRBD2	TRBV7-6	.	TGTGCCAGCAGCGCCCGTACCTACACTAGCGGGACCTACGAGCAGTACTTC	CASSARTYTSGTYEQYF
TRBJ1-5	.	TRBV6-1	.	TGTGCCAGCAGACCCACCGGGGAGAATCAGCCCCAGCATTTT	CASRPTGENQPQHF
TRBJ1-2	TRBD1	TRBV6-2/TRBV6-3	.	TGTGCCAGCACCCCCCCTTCTGGGACAGGGGTGCGCTATGGCTACACCTTC	CASTPPSGTGVRYGYTF
TRBJ2-7	.	TRBV5-6	.	TGTGCCAGCAGCGGGAGCCTATGGGTTTCTGAGCAGTACTTC	CASSGSLWVSEQYF
TRBJ2-1	TRBD2	TRBV19	.	TGTGCCAGTAGTATAGGTGGACTAGCGCGAAATGAGCAGTTCTTC	CASSIGGLARNEQFF
TRBJ1-5	.	TRBV5-8	.	TGTGCCAGCAGCCTACATATGGACAGCGCGGGTCAGCCCCAGCATTTT	CASSLHMDSAGQPQHF
TRBJ2-5	.	TRBV4-1	.	TGCGCCAGCAGCCAAGGGGCGCACCACCAAGAGACCCAGTACTTC	CASSQGAHHQETQYF
TRBJ1-3	.	TRBV29-1	.	TGCAGCGTCGTGGCAGAATACAGCTTCTCTGGAAACACCATATATTTT	CSVVAEYSFSGNTIYF
TRBJ1-6	.	TRBV11-2	.	TGTGCCAGCAGCTTATTGGAGGGGAACTCACCCCTCCACTTT	CASSLLEGNSPLHF
TRBJ2-2	.	TRBV9	.	TGTGCCAGCAGCGCAAACAGGGTCGTCGCCGGGGAGCTGTTTTTT	CASSANRVVAGELFF
TRBJ2-3	.	TRBV7-8	.	TGTGCCAGCAGTTTGGACGGGGGCACAGATACGCAGTATTTT	CASSLDGGTDTQYF
TRBJ1-5	.	TRBV6-5	.	TGTGCCACTCTACTTCATCTACGCGATCAGCCCCAGCATTTT	CATLLHLRDQPQHF
TRBJ2-7	TRBD2	TRBV6-5	few	TGTGCCAGCAGTTACTCCCTCTCTAGCGGGACGCGGGAGCAGTACTTC	CASSYSLSSGTREQYF
TRBJ1-1	TRBD1	TRBV27	.	TGTGCCAGCAGTTTATCGGACAGGGGATACACTGAAGCTTTCTTT	CASSLSDRGYTEAFF
TRBJ1-1	TRBD1	TRBV19	.	TGTGCCAGTAGTGTACAACCGGGACAGGGGAAAACTGAAGCTTTCTTT	CASSVQPGQGKTEAFF
TRBJ2-1	TRBD2	TRBV28	.	TGTGCCAGCAGCCTAGCGGGAGGAAACAATGAGCAGTTCTTC	CASSLAGGNNEQFF
TRBJ1-2	.	TRBV21-1	.	TGTGCCAGCAGCAAAGAAGGGGGCGACTATGGCTACACCTTC	CASSKEGGDYGYTF
TRBJ1-2	.	TRBV6-2/TRBV6-3	.	TGTGCCAGCAGTTACGGTGGTTACACCAGATTCTATGGCTACACCTTC	CASSYGGYTRFYGYTF
TRBJ2-2	TRBD2	TRBV7-8	.	TGTGCCAGCAGCTTAGCATGGAGCGGGGGAAACACCGGGGAGCTGTTTTTT	CASSLAWSGGNTGELFF
TRBJ1-4	.	TRBV7-2	.	TGTGCCAGCAGCTTATTTCCTACTAATGAAAAACTGTTTTTT	CASSLFPTNEKLFF
TRBJ1-4	.	TRBV3-1/TRBV3-2	once	TGTGCCAGCAGCCAAGACAGGAAAAAACTGTTTTTT	CASSQDRKKLFF
TRBJ1-5	.	TRBV2	.	TGTGCCAGCAGACGCGACAGTTATAGCAATCAGCCCCAGCATTTT	CASRRDSYSNQPQHF
TRBJ2-7	TRBD1	TRBV9	.	TGTGCCAGCAGCGACAACCCCGGGACAGGGGGCCTCGAGCAGTACTTC	CASSDNPGTGGLEQYF
TRBJ2-3	.	TRBV5-5	.	TGTGCCAGCAGCTTTTGGCGGGGTTCACCCACAGATACGCAGTATTTT	CASSFWRGSPTDTQYF
TRBJ1-5	TRBD1	TRBV28	.	TGTGCCAGCAGGCCTCAGGGGGCCGGTCGCAATCAGCCCCAGCATTTT	CASRPQGAGRNQPQHF
TRBJ1-5	.	TRBV30	.	TGTGCCTGGAGTGCTACAGGTATTAGGCAGCCCCAGCATTTT	CAWSATGIRQPQHF
TRBJ2-1	.	TRBV11-2	.	TGTGCCAGCAGCTTAGTGCCTCTAGCTATCAATGAGCAGTTCTTC	CASSLVPLAINEQFF
TRBJ1-3	.	TRBV12-3/TRBV12-4	.	TGTGCTGCTAGTCCCTACTTGGGAAACACCATATATTTT	CAASPYLGNTIYF